This T cell receptor beta chain is drawn from a study of cytomegalovirus exposure and HLA in healthy donors. For the study at large: There were 70 million to 95 million unique TCRs (from HLA-typed donors) in an early data release.

About this clone: The antigen is undetermined.

Deletions cut 2 bases from V and 6 bases from J, with 4 bases between. This CDR3 is built from 11 residues. The germline CDR1 and CDR2 sequences are SNHLY and FYNNEI. Points from the study as a whole: Several of the most significant clusters appeared linked to common viral pathogens, based on a later analysis.

It was healthy bone marrow donors who served as donors. A multiplex PCR was run with 60 Vbeta primers and 13 Jbeta primers. The protocol was immunoSEQ multiplex PCR, while the TCRdb copy is restricted to in-frame clones and leaves out a portion. Its table lists 60,000 to 85,000 clones. This chain connects TRBV2 to TRBJ1-1, with D unclear. The sequence came from a man aged 50-59 years in good health and CMV-seropositive. The source material was PBMCs. As DNA, the CDR3 is TGTGCCAGCAGTGAACAGGCTGAAGCTTTCTTT. Translating gives CASSEQAEAFF.